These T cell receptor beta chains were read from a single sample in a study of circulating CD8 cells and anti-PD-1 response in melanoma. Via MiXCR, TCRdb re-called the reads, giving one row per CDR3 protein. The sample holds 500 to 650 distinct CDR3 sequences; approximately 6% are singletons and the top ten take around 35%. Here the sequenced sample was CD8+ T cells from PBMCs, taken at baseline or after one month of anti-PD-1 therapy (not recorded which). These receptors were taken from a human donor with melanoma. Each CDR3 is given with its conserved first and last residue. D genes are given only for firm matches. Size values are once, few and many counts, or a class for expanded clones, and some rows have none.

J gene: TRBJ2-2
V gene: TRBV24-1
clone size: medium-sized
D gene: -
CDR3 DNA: TGTGCCACCAGAGACCCAGGTACCGGGGAGCTGTTTTTT
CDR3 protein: CATRDPGTGELFF

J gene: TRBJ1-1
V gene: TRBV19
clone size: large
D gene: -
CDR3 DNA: TGTGCCAGTAGTCATCCGTGGGGCTTGGGTGCTTTCTTT
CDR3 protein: CASSHPWGLGAFF

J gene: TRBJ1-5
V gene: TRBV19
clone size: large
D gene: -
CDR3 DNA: TGTGCCAGTAGATGGGGAGCCCTTAGCAATCAGCCCCAGCATTTT
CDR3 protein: CASRWGALSNQPQHF

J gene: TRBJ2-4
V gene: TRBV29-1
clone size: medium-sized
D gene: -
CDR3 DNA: TGCAGCGCCGTAGACACTTTAGCCAAAAACATTCAGTACTTC
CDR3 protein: CSAVDTLAKNIQYF

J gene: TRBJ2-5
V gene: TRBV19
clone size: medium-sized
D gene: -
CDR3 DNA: TGTGCCAGCTCCGGGACTCGTGCAGAGACCCAGTACTTC
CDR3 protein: CASSGTRAETQYF

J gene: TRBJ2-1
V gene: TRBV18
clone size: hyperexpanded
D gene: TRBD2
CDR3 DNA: TGTGCCAGCTCACCGGAACTAGCGGGAGGGGTCAATGAGCAGTTCTTC
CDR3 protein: CASSPELAGGVNEQFF

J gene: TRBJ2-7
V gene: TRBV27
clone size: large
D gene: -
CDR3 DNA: TGTGCCAGCAGTACGGGACCCTCGTACGAGCAGTACTTC
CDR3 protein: CASSTGPSYEQYF

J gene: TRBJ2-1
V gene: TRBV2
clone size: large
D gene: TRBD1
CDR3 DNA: TGTGCCAGCAGTTACGACCGGGACAGGGGGGTGTATGAGCAGTTCTTC
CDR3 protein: CASSYDRDRGVYEQFF

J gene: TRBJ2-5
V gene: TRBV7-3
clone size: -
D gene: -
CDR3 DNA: TGTGCCAGCAGCCCCTCGCGATCTGGGGGAGAGACCCAGTACTTC
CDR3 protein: CASSPSRSGGETQYF

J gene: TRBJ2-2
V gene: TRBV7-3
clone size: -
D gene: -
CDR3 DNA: TGTGCCAGCAGTTCCTTGGCGGGGGCCACCGGGGAGCTGTTTTTT
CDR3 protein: CASSSLAGATGELFF

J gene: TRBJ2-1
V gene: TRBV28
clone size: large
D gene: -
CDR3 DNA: TGTGCCAGCAGTACCAGAGAATCCTACAATGAGCAGTTCTTC
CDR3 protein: CASSTRESYNEQFF

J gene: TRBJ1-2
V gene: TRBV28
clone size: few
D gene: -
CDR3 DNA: TGTGCCAGCAGTTTCGACGGGACTTATGGCTACACCTTC
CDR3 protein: CASSFDGTYGYTF

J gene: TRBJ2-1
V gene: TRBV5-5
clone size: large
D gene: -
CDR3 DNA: TGTGCCAGCAGGAGGACCGCATACAATGAGCAGTTCTTC
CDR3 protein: CASRRTAYNEQFF

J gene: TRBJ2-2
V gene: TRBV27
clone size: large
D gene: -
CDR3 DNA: TGTGCCAGCAGTTTAGCGAACACCGGGGAGCTGTTTTTT
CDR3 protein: CASSLANTGELFF

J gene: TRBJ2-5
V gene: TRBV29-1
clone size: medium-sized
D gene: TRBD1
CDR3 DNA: TGCAGCGTTGAAGAGGGGACAGGGAGGAGTACATGGGGGACCCAGTACTTC
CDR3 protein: CSVEEGTGRSTWGTQYF

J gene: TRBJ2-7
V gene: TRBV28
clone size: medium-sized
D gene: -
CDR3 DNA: TGTGCCAGCAGTCGATGGGGCCATCCTCTACGAGGGCAGTACTTC
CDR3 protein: CASSRWGHPLRGQYF

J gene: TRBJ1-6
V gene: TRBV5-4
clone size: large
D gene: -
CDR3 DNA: TGTGCCAGCAGCGTTGAAAATTCACCCCTCCACTTT
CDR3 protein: CASSVENSPLHF

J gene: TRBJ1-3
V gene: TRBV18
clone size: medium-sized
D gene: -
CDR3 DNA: TGTGCCAGCTCACCCCCCGCCGTCTCTGGAAACACCATATATTTT
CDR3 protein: CASSPPAVSGNTIYF

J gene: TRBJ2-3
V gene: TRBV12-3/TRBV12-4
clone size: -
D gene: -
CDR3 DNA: TGTGCCAGCGGTTTGAACGGGCGACGGTTAGATACGCAGTATTTT
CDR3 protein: CASGLNGRRLDTQYF

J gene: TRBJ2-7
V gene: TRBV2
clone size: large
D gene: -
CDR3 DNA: TGTGCCAGCAGAGAGGCCGGGGGTTCCTACGAGCAGTACTTC
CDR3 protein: CASREAGGSYEQYF

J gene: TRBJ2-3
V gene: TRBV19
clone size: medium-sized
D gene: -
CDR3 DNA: TGTGCCAGTAGTCAGGGCTTACTCACAGATACGCAGTATTTT
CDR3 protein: CASSQGLLTDTQYF

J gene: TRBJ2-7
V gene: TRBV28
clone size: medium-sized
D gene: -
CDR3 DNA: TGTGCCAGCGCCCGACAGGGACTAAACGGTGAGGGCGAGCAGTACTTC
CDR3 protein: CASARQGLNGEGEQYF

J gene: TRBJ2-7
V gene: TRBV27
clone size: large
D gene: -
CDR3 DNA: TGTGCCAGCAGCACTCACCAGGGGGGCGAGCAGTACTTC
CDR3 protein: CASSTHQGGEQYF

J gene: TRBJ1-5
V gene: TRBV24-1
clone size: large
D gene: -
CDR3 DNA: TGTGCCACCAGTGAAGGGGCCGATAGCAATCAGCCCCAGCATTTT
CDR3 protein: CATSEGADSNQPQHF

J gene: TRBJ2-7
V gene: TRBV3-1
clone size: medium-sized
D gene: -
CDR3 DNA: TGTGCCAGCAGCCCTCGGGTCGCCCTCTCCTACGAGCAGTACTTC
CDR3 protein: CASSPRVALSYEQYF

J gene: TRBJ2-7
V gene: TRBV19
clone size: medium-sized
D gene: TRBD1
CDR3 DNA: TGTGCCAGTAGTACACTATTCGACAGGGCCTACTACGAGCAGTACTTC
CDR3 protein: CASSTLFDRAYYEQYF

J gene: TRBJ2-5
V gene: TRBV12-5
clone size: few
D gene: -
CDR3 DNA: TGTGCTAGTGCCGCCGTGGACGGACAAGAGACCCAGTACTTC
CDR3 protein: CASAAVDGQETQYF

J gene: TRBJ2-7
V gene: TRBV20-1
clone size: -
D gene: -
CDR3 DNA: TGCAGTGCCACAGACTACTACGAGCAGTACTTC
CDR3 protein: CSATDYYEQYF

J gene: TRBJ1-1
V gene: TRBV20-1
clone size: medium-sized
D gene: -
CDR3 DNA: TGCAGTGCTAGAGGCTTCGGGGGGGCAAGGCGAATAGTGGAGAACACTGAAGCTTTCTTT
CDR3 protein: CSARGFGGARRIVENTEAFF

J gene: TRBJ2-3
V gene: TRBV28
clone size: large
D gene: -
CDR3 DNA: TGTGCCAGCAGCTCAAGGGTGGGGCCAGATACGCAGTATTTT
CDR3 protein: CASSSRVGPDTQYF

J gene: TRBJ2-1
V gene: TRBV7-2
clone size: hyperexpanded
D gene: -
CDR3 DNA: TGTGCCAGCAGCTCCGGCTCGGGGGCCTACAATGAGCAGTTCTTC
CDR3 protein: CASSSGSGAYNEQFF

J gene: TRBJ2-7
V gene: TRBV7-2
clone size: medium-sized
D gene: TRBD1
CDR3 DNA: TGTGCCAGCAGCGATCTCCCGGGACAGGGGGCCTACGAGCAGTACTTC
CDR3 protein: CASSDLPGQGAYEQYF

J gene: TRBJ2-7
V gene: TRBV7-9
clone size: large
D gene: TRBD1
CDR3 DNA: TGTGCCGGACAGGTTCCGGGCTACGAGCAGTACTTC
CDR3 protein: CAGQVPGYEQYF

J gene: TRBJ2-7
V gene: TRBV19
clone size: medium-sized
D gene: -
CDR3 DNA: TGTGCCAGTAGTCCCGACGACGGCTACGAGCAGTACTTC
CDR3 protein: CASSPDDGYEQYF

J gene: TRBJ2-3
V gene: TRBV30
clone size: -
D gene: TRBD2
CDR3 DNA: TGTGCCTGGAGTGTAGGACTAGTGATCACAGATACGCAGTATTTT
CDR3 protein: CAWSVGLVITDTQYF

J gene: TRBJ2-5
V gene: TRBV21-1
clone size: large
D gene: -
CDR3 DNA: TGTGCCAGCAGCAAAGCGGGGACAGGGGGCGGTGAGACCCAGTACTTC
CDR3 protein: CASSKAGTGGGETQYF

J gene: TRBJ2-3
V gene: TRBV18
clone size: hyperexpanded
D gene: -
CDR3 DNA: TGTGCCAGCTCACCACTAGGCACAGATACGCAGTATTTT
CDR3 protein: CASSPLGTDTQYF

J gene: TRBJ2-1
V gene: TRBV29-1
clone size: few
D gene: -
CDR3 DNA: TGCAGCGTCCCCCGGGGGAAGAATGAGCAGTTCTTC
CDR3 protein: CSVPRGKNEQFF

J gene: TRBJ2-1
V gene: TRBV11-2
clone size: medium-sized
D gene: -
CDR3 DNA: TGTGCCAGCAGCTCTCTTCAGGTTTCTCCGGCCCTATACAATGAGCAGTTCTTC
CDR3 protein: CASSSLQVSPALYNEQFF

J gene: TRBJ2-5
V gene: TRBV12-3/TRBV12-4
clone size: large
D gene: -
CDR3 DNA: TGTGCCAGCAGTCAACCCCGGGGGGCGGTGGAAGAGACCCAGTACTTC
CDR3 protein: CASSQPRGAVEETQYF

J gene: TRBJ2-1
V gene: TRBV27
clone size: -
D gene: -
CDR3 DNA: TGTGCCAGCAGTTCTTTGGGACATCATAACGATGAGCAGTTCTTC
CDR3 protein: CASSSLGHHNDEQFF

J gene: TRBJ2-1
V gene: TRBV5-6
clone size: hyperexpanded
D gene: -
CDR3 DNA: TGTGCCAGCAGTCGTCTCATTTCCGGGACGGAGGCTTACAATGAGCAGTTCTTC
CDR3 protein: CASSRLISGTEAYNEQFF

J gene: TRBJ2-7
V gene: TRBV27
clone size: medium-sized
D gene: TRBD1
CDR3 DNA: TGTGCCAGCAGTTGGGGACAGGGCTACGAGCAGTACTTC
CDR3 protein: CASSWGQGYEQYF

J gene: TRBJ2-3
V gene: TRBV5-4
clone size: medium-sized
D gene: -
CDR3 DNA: TGTGCCAGCAGCTCCGAGACAGAATATGCAGATACGCAGTATTTT
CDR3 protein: CASSSETEYADTQYF

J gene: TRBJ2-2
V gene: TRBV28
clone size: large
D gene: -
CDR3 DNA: TGTGCCAGCAGTTTATTCCATGGGGGGGAGCTGTTTTTT
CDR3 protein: CASSLFHGGELFF

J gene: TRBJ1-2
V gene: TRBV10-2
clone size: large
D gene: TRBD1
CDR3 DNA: TGCGCCAGCCGATCAGGGGGGGACCTCGATTCAGGCTACACCTTC
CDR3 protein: CASRSGGDLDSGYTF

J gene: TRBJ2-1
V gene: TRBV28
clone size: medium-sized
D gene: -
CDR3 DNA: TGTGCCAGCAGCCCGGGGGGCCCCTCGTTCTTC
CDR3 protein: CASSPGGPSFF

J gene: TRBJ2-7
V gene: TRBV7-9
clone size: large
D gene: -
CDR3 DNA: TGTGCCAGCAGCCACCTCGGGGTCGAGCAGTACTTC
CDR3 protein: CASSHLGVEQYF

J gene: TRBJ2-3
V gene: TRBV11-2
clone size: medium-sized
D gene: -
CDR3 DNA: TGTGCCAGCAGCTTGACTGCGGGGGCGCTTTCAGATACGCAGTATTTT
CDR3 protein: CASSLTAGALSDTQYF

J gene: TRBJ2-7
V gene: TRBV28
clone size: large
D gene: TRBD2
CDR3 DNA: TGTGCCAGCAGCCCCCTGGGGGGGAGCTCCTACGAGCAGTACTTC
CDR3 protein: CASSPLGGSSYEQYF

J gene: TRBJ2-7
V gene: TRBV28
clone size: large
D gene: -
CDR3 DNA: TGTGCCAGCAGTTTTCAGGGTACCTACGAGCAGTACTTC
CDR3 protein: CASSFQGTYEQYF

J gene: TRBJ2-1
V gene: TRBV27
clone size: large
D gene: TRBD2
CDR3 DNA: TGTGCCAGCAGTCCCGGACTAGCGGGGAGCCCCTCCTACAATGAGCAGTTCTTC
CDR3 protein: CASSPGLAGSPSYNEQFF

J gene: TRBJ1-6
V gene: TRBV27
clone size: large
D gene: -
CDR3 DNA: TGTGCCAGCACCGTGGCGGGGCCAGACTCACCCCTCCACTTT
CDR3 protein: CASTVAGPDSPLHF

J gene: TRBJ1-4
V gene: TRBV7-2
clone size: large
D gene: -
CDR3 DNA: TGTGCCAGCAGCGCGACTTATGGGACATCATACCCAAATGAAAAACTGTTTTTT
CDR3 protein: CASSATYGTSYPNEKLFF

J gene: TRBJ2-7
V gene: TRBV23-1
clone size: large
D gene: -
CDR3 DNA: TGCGCCAGCAGTCCTCAACGGGAAGACTACGAGCAGTACTTC
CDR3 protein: CASSPQREDYEQYF

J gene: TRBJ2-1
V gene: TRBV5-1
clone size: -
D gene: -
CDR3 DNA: TGCGCCAGCAGCTTGGTAATAGGGTACTCCTACAATGAGCAGTTCTTC
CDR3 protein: CASSLVIGYSYNEQFF

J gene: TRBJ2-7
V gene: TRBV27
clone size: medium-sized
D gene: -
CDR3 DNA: TGTGCCAGCAGTTTATCCGCAGGCCCTTCCTACGAGCAGTACTTC
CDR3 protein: CASSLSAGPSYEQYF

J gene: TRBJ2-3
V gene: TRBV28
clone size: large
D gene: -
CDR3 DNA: TGTGCCAGCAGTCACCGCCTGGGCGCAGATACGCAGTATTTT
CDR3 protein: CASSHRLGADTQYF